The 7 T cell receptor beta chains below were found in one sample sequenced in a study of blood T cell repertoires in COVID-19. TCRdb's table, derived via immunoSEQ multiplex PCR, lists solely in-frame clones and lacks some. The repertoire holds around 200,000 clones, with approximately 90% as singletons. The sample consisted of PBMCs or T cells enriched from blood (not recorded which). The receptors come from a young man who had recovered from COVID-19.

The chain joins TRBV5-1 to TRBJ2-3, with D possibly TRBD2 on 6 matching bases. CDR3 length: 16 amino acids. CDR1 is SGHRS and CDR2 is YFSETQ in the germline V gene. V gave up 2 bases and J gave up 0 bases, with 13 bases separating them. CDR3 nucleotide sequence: TGCGCCAGCAGCTTCGGGGGAAGGGCTAGCACAGATACGCAGTATTTT. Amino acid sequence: CASSFGGRASTDTQYF.

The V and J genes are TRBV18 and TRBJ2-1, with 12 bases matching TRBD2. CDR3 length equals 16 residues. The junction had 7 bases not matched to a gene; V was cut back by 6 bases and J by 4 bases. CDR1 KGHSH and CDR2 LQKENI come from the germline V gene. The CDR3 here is CASSLATSGSYNEQFF. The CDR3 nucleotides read TGTGCCAGCTCCCTCGCGACTAGCGGGAGTTACAATGAGCAGTTCTTC.

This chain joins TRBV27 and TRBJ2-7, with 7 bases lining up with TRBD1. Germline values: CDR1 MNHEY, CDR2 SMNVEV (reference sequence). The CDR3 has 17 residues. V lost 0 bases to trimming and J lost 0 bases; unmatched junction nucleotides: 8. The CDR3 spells CASSLSRGPGGSYEQYF. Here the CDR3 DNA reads TGTGCCAGCAGTTTATCGAGGGGGCCAGGGGGCTCCTACGAGCAGTACTTC.

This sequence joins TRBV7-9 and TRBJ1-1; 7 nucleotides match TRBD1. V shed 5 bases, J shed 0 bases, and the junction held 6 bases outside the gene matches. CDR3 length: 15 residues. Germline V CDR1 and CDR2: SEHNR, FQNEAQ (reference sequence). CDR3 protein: CASSSWDSMNTEAFF. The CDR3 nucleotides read TGTGCCAGCAGCAGTTGGGACAGCATGAACACTGAAGCTTTCTTT. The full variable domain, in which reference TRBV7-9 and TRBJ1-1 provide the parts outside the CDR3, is DTGVSQNPRHKITKRGQNVTFRCDPISEHNRLYWYRQTLGQGPEFLTYFQNEAQLEKSRLLSDRFSAERPKGSFSTLEIQRTEQGDSAMYLCASSSWDSMNTEAFFGQGTRLTVV.

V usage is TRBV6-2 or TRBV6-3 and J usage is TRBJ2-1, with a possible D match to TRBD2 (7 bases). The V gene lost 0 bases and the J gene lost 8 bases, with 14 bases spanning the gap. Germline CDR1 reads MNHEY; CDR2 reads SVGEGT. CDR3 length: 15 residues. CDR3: CASSYSGGGPYEQFF. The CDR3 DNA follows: TGTGCCAGCAGTTACTCAGGGGGAGGGCCGTATGAGCAGTTCTTC.

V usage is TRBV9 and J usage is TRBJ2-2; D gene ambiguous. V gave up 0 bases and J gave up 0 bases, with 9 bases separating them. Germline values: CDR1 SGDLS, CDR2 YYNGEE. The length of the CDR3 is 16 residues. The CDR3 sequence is CASSVGPSANTGELFF. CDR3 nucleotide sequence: TGTGCCAGCAGCGTAGGACCAAGCGCGAACACCGGGGAGCTGTTTTTT.

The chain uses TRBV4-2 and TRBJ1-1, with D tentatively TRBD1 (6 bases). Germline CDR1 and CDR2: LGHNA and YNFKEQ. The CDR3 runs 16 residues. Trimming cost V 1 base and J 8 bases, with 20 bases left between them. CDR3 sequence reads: CASSQGRGRGAPEAFF. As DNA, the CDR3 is TGTGCCAGCAGCCAAGGTAGGGGGAGGGGGGCCCCCGAAGCTTTCTTT.